This TCR beta chain is from a study of blood T cell repertoires in COVID-19. Participant-reported clinical history was the basis for cohort assignment. Assay used: immunoSEQ multiplex PCR; TCRdb lists only in-frame clones, some missing. The profile shows approximately 270,000 clones, approximately 90% of them singletons. The germline gives CDR1 SNHLY, CDR2 FYNNEI. The CDR3 contains 15 residues. V was pared by 2 bases and J by 6 bases, with 16 bases between. The V call is TRBV2, the J call TRBJ1-1, with D uncertain. The specimen was PBMCs or T cells enriched from blood (not recorded which). This sequence was found in a woman under 40 with acute COVID-19. This CDR3 reads CASSETAGVFAEAFF. The CDR3 DNA sequence: TGTGCCAGCAGTGAAACGGCGGGTGTGTTCGCTGAAGCTTTCTTT.